This TCR beta chain was profiled in a study of blood T cell repertoires in COVID-19. On the study more broadly: T cells, B-cell-depleted T cells, or PBMCs supplied cDNA or gDNA.

In the source study's methods: Estimated nucleated cell counts came from reference gene primer amplification. The repertoire was sequenced with immunoSEQ multiplex PCR; TCRdb's copy has only in-frame clones and lacks some. That table supplies the V and J calls and clone size; D and trimming were determined from the DNA. The sample has around 230,000 clones; more than 85% are singletons. A single count supports this clone. Germline CDR1 MNHEY, CDR2 SVGAGI. V lost 7 bases and J 6 bases, leaving 22 bases between the germline ends. There are 15 residues in the CDR3. The material sequenced was peripheral blood. This rearrangement joins TRBV6-5 to TRBJ2-7; possible D gene TRBD1, 6 bases. The TCR comes from a man aged 35 to 55 with acute or convalescent COVID-19. The CDR3 nucleotides read TGTGCCAGCACCTCCCCGTCCCAGGGGCATGGCGAGCAGTACTTC. Protein: CASTSPSQGHGEQYF.